This passage covers 21 T cell receptor beta chains from one sample sequenced in a study of shared clonotypes between healthy human individuals. The method was immunoSEQ multiplex PCR; TCRdb's version includes in-frame clones alone and lacks a portion of them. The sample includes around 750,000 clones, around 74% of them seen just once. The sequencing input was memory CD4+ T cells sorted from blood. Stated subset: CD45RA-negative fraction. The receptors shown here come from a woman in her twenties or thirties in good health.

This rearrangement joins TRBV28 to TRBJ2-1; 10 bases fit TRBD2. The CDR3 length is 19 residues. Germline CDR1 is MDHEN and CDR2 is SYDVKM. Losses at the gene ends were 6 bases for V and 5 bases for J; bases not matched to a gene: 19. The CDR3 region has the DNA TGTGCCAGCAGCCCCGGGAGGCGAGCGGGAGGGCCCGACGACAATGAGCAGTTCTTC. It encodes CASSPGRRAGGPDDNEQFF.

This clone was counted between two and nine times. The chain recombines TRBV30 with TRBJ2-5; 9 positions match TRBD2. The CDR3 is 12 residues long. Germline CDR1 and CDR2: GTSNPN and SVGIG (reference sequence). Losses at the gene ends were 2 bases for V and 8 bases for J; bases not matched to a gene: 3. The CDR3 DNA reads as TGTGCCTGGAGTCTCCTAGCGGGAACCCAGTACTTC. Translation gives CAWSLLAGTQYF.

The V gene is TRBV6-5, the J gene TRBJ1-4; D remains ambiguous. Germline CDR1 reads MNHEY; CDR2 reads SVGAGI. The CDR3 runs to 13 residues. V lost 2 bases and J 8 bases, leaving 9 bases between the germline ends. This chain's CDR3 is CASSYLTGEKLFF. DNA of the CDR3: TGTGCCAGCAGTTACCTCACGGGGGAAAAACTGTTTTTT.

Details on this clone: Distinct nucleotide sequences in the sample also encode this CDR3. The chain uses TRBV28 and TRBJ2-7; no firm D call. The ends were cut back, 5 bases at V and 3 bases at J, with 5 bases in the middle. The germline gives CDR1 MDHEN, CDR2 SYDVKM. The CDR3 loop spans 11 amino acids. Here the CDR3 DNA reads TGTGCCAGCAGTAGCGTCTACGAGCAGTACTTC. Translating gives CASSSVYEQYF.

This chain links TRBV11-2 with TRBJ2-5; 9 nucleotides match TRBD1. CDR3 length: 14 residues. Germline V gives CDR1 SGHAT, CDR2 FQNNGV. J gave up 4 bases and V 4 bases, and 4 bases lay outside the gene matches. CDR3 in DNA: TGTGCCAGCAGCTACGGGACAGGGAGAGAGACCCAGTACTTC. Translated: CASSYGTGRETQYF.

CDR3 in amino acids: CASSDRRGTISYEQYF. The CDR3 coding sequence is TGTGCCAGCAGCGACCGCAGGGGGACTATCTCTTACGAGCAGTACTTC. This chain joins TRBV28 and TRBJ2-7; D may match TRBD1 or TRBD2 (7 bases each). This CDR3 is built from 16 residues. V gave up 6 bases and J gave up 4 bases, with 22 bases separating them. The germline gives CDR1 MDHEN, CDR2 SYDVKM.

V usage is TRBV11-2 and J usage is TRBJ1-5, with D perhaps TRBD1 (5 bases). V was clipped by 4 bases and J by 6 bases, with 16 bases between them. The CDR3 loop spans 15 amino acids. Per the germline V gene, CDR1 is SGHAT and CDR2 is FQNNGV. CDR3 DNA sequence: TGTGCCAGCAGCTCCGGCGGGGGACTGTTTCAGCCCCAGCATTTT. Amino acid sequence: CASSSGGGLFQPQHF.

The J gene is TRBJ2-5, the V gene TRBV7-2, with 8 bases matching TRBD2. The CDR3 is 15 amino acids. The germline V gene has CDR1 SGHTA and CDR2 FQGNSA. J gave up 5 bases and V 6 bases, and 11 bases lay outside the gene matches. CDR3: CASSFPPGTSETQYF. CDR3 DNA sequence: TGTGCCAGCAGTTTCCCACCCGGGACTAGTGAGACCCAGTACTTC.

This clone was detected only a few times. The chain joins TRBV5-1 to TRBJ2-3; D remains unclear. The V end was cut by 0 bases, the J end by 2 bases, with 7 bases between. This CDR3 has 14 residues. In germline, CDR1 is SGHRS, CDR2 YFSETQ. CDR3 region: CASSLEKPTDTQYF. CDR3 nucleotides: TGCGCCAGCAGCTTGGAAAAGCCCACAGATACGCAGTATTTT.

The rearrangement joins TRBV7-9 to TRBJ2-7; possibly TRBD2 for D (5 bases). CDR3 length: 16 amino acids. Trimming pared 1 base from V and 1 base from J, leaving 14 bases between. Germline CDR1 reads SEHNR; CDR2 reads FQNEAQ (reference sequence). The CDR3 here is CASSLGRRIVSYEQYF. CDR3 bases: TGTGCCAGCAGCTTAGGTCGGAGGATCGTGTCCTACGAGCAGTACTTC.

This chain connects TRBV25-1 to TRBJ1-1; maybe TRBD1 (5 bases). The V gene lost 3 bases and the J gene lost 5 bases, with 13 bases spanning the gap. Germline V gives CDR1 MGHDK, CDR2 SYGVNS. This CDR3 region has 14 residues. CDR3 coding DNA: TGTGCCAGCAGTGATGGGGGGAGTGTTACTGAAGCTTTCTTT. The encoded protein is CASSDGGSVTEAFF.

A few counts support this clone. CDR3 protein: CSVLSRGGEQYF. CDR3 nucleotides: TGCAGCGTTCTTAGCAGGGGCGGCGAGCAGTACTTC. This rearrangement joins TRBV29-1 to TRBJ2-7; possible D gene TRBD1, 6 bases. The CDR3 extends over 12 amino acids. V was pared by 5 bases and J by 6 bases, with 14 bases between. Germline V gene data show CDR1 as SQVTM and CDR2 as ANQGSEA.

This chain uses TRBV9 with TRBJ2-5, with 7 positions matching TRBD1. The J call may be wrong; the DNA end is better matched by TRBJ2-7. The CDR3 covers 15 residues. CDR1 and CDR2 (germline): SGDLS, YYNGEE. The CDR3 sequence: CASSVGQGVFYEQYF. For the CDR3, the DNA is TGTGCCAGCAGCGTAGGACAGGGAGTTTTCTACGAGCAGTACTTC.

This clone showed up just once. Other DNA variants within this sample encode the same CDR3. This chain uses TRBV6-1 with TRBJ2-7; 9 bases are a match to TRBD2. Germline loops: CDR1 MNHNS, CDR2 SASEGT. J was trimmed by 6 bases and V by 2 bases; bases with no gene match: 5. The CDR3 runs to 14 residues. DNA of the CDR3: TGTGCCAGCAGTGAAAGGGGACTAGCCGCCGAGCAGTACTTC. Translated, it gives CASSERGLAAEQYF.

Comment on this clone: The junction departs from germline at one end; a sequencing error may be responsible. The rearrangement links TRBV7-8 to TRBJ2-1; D tentatively reads TRBD1 or TRBD2 (5 bases each). Germline loops: CDR1 SGHVS, CDR2 FQNEAQ. The CDR3 length is 12 residues. This CDR3 reads CASSLVGTASVF. CDR3 DNA: TGTGCCAGCAGCTTAGTAGGGACCGCTAGTGTCTTC.

About this clone itself: The same CDR3 is also encoded by other DNA sequences in this sample. J is TRBJ1-1 and V is TRBV5-1; 10 positions match TRBD1. The CDR3 extends over 13 amino acids. Trimming took 4 bases from V and 6 from J; bases not matched to a gene: 3. Looked up from germline, CDR1 is SGHRS and CDR2 is YFSETQ. CDR3 DNA: TGCGCCAGCAGCCCGGACAGGGGGGCTGAAGCTTTCTTT. The encoded protein is CASSPDRGAEAFF.

The CDR3 DNA reads TGTGCCTGGAGCAAACCGGGACAGAAAAACATTCAGTACTTC. Residues: CAWSKPGQKNIQYF. This chain links TRBV30 with TRBJ2-4; 7 bases agree with TRBD1. Trimming removed 3 bases from V and 4 bases from J; junction bases left unmatched: 6. The CDR3 extends over 14 amino acids. Looked up from germline, CDR1 is GTSNPN and CDR2 is SVGIG (reference sequence).

The rearrangement links TRBV28 to TRBJ1-2, with unresolved D. V gave up 7 bases and J gave up 0 bases, with 18 bases separating them. Per germline, CDR1 MDHEN and CDR2 SYDVKM. The CDR3 loop spans 16 amino acids. CDR3 sequence (DNA): TGTGCCAGCACCTCTGTGACATTCCTTACTAACTATGGCTACACCTTC. Translated: CASTSVTFLTNYGYTF.

The genes are TRBV5-1 and TRBJ1-2; 7 positions agree with TRBD1. CDR1 and CDR2 (germline): SGHRS, YFSETQ. The CDR3 consists of 15 residues. V lost 1 base, J lost 2 bases, and 5 bases stayed unmatched. CDR3 loop: CASSLSSGQNYGYTF. CDR3 sequence (DNA): TGCGCCAGCAGCTTGTCCTCGGGACAGAACTATGGCTACACCTTC.

V and J are TRBV10-3 and TRBJ2-1, with unresolved D. CDR3 length: 16 residues. Germline V gene sequence: CDR1 ENHRY, CDR2 SYGVKD. Trimming left V 0 bases short and J 2 bases short, with 11 bases between. The CDR3 region is CAISESASNPYNEQFF. In nucleotides, the CDR3 is TGTGCCATCAGTGAGTCGGCTAGTAACCCCTACAATGAGCAGTTCTTC.

The sample holds one count of this clone. V and J are TRBV11-2 and TRBJ2-1, with 7 bases matching TRBD2. Germline V CDR1 and CDR2: SGHAT, FQNNGV. Losses at the gene ends were 3 bases for V and 3 bases for J; bases not matched to a gene: 5. This CDR3 contains 15 residues. CDR3 sequence (DNA): TGTGCCAGCAGCTTCTTCCGGGGGGACTACAATGAGCAGTTCTTC. This gives the protein CASSFFRGDYNEQFF.